Below, 28 T cell receptor beta chains from the same sample are listed, as sequenced in a study of blood T cell repertoires in COVID-19. The assay was immunoSEQ multiplex PCR, and TCRdb's table has in-frame clones only and misses some. The sample shows approximately 340,000 clones, around 83% of them seen only once. Sequenced input: peripheral blood. All receptors come from a man aged 25-40 years with active or convalescent COVID-19.

The chain has TRBV30 and TRBJ2-2, with 9 bases that match TRBD2. Germline V gene sequence: CDR1 GTSNPN, CDR2 SVGIG (reference sequence). Trimming cost V 1 base and J 4 bases; bases outside gene matches: 1. This CDR3 has 14 amino acids. The CDR3, as DNA: TGTGCCTGGAGTGGGACTAGCGTCACCGGGGAGCTGTTTTTT. This sequence encodes CAWSGTSVTGELFF.

The chain recombines TRBV24-1 with TRBJ2-2; maybe TRBD1 (5 bases). This CDR3 region has 14 residues. The germline V and J ends were trimmed by 4 bases and 6 bases, with 11 bases remaining between them. Looked up from germline, CDR1 is KGHDR and CDR2 is SFDVKD. The CDR3 loop is CATSDSGYPGELFF. Written as DNA, the CDR3 is TGTGCCACCAGTGACTCAGGGTACCCCGGGGAGCTGTTTTTT.

The gene calls are TRBV6-4 and TRBJ1-2; D call uncertain. Trimming took 0 bases from V and 6 from J, leaving 11 bases between them. Germline CDR1 is MRHNA and CDR2 is SNTAGT. The CDR3 contains 14 residues. CDR3 region: CASSDSTGNDGYTF. The CDR3 bases are TGTGCCAGCAGTGACTCGACCGGGAACGATGGCTACACCTTC.

As DNA, the CDR3 is TGTGCCAGCTCGCAGGGTTCGGACACCGGGGAGCTGTTTTTT. Protein product: CASSQGSDTGELFF. V usage is TRBV6-5 and J usage is TRBJ2-2; possibly TRBD1 for D (5 bases). The germline V gene encodes CDR1 MNHEY and CDR2 SVGAGI. The CDR3 totals 14 residues. V was trimmed by 8 bases and J by 3 bases, leaving 13 bases between them.

This sequence joins TRBV2 and TRBJ1-6; D gene ambiguous. This CDR3 spans 15 amino acids. Germline CDR1 SNHLY, CDR2 FYNNEI. Trimming cost V 2 bases and J 3 bases, with 8 bases left between them. The CDR3 loop reads CASSERTFYNSPLHF. CDR3 DNA: TGTGCCAGCAGTGAAAGGACTTTCTATAATTCACCCCTCCACTTT.

The chain joins TRBV30 to TRBJ2-1; 7 bases map to TRBD1. The germline V gene encodes CDR1 GTSNPN and CDR2 SVGIG (reference sequence). The CDR3 consists of 13 residues. V shed 0 bases, J shed 7 bases, and the junction held 3 bases outside the gene matches. The DNA of the CDR3 is TGTGCCTGGAGTGTACAGGGGATGAATGAGCAGTTCTTC. Encoded protein: CAWSVQGMNEQFF.

J is TRBJ2-2 and V is TRBV19; 10 bases agree with TRBD2. With V trimmed by 4 bases and J by 11 bases, 7 bases remained unmatched. This CDR3 has 14 residues. Per germline, CDR1 LNHDA and CDR2 SQIVND (reference sequence). DNA of the CDR3: TGTGCCAGTAGTAGGGGTAGCGGGAGGCCTGAGCTGTTTTTT. Translated, it gives CASSRGSGRPELFF.

This chain links TRBV28 with TRBJ1-1; D not certain. The germline V and J ends were trimmed by 7 bases and 4 bases, with 7 bases remaining between them. This CDR3 region has 11 residues. In germline, CDR1 is MDHEN, CDR2 SYDVKM. CDR3 sequence: CASTSSTEAFF. The CDR3 nucleotides are TGTGCCAGCACCTCTAGCACTGAAGCTTTCTTT.

The V gene is TRBV5-8, the J gene TRBJ2-3, with 8 bases lining up with TRBD1. Trimming removed 7 bases from V and 3 bases from J; junction bases left unmatched: 4. The CDR3 runs 13 residues. The V gene's germline CDR1 is SGHTS and CDR2 YDEGEE. Here the CDR3 reads CASANRGTDTQYF. CDR3 DNA: TGTGCCAGCGCTAACAGGGGGACAGATACGCAGTATTTT.

The chain uses TRBV6-5 and TRBJ2-2, with TRBD1 matching over 9 bases. The length of the CDR3 is 15 residues. Germline trimming cut 6 bases from V and 1 base from J; bases unmatched to any gene: 3. The germline gives CDR1 MNHEY, CDR2 SVGAGI. The CDR3 here is CASRDRGGNTGELFF. In DNA form, the CDR3 reads TGTGCCAGCAGGGACAGGGGCGGGAACACCGGGGAGCTGTTTTTT.

The genes are TRBV24-1 and TRBJ2-1; 12 bases fit TRBD2. Germline assignment: CDR1 KGHDR and CDR2 SFDVKD. This CDR3 has 16 residues. The J segment lost 6 bases and the V segment lost 3 bases, leaving 5 bases of the junction unmatched. Written as DNA, the CDR3 is TGTGCCACCAGTGATCCGGGACTAGCGGGCGTCAATGAGCAGTTCTTC. This codes for CATSDPGLAGVNEQFF.

The chain couples TRBV7-2 to TRBJ1-2; the match to TRBD1 covers 12 bases. CDR1 SGHTA and CDR2 FQGNSA come from the germline V gene. The trim removed 5 bases at V and 8 bases at J, leaving 9 bases unmatched. The CDR3 consists of 15 residues. The CDR3 loop reads CASSTRGTGGGGYTF. Written as DNA, the CDR3 is TGTGCCAGCAGCACCCGTGGGACAGGGGGCGGAGGCTACACCTTC. The full variable domain, in which reference TRBV7-2 and TRBJ1-2 provide the parts outside the CDR3, is GAGVSQSPSNKVTEKGKDVELRCDPISGHTALYWYRQSLGQGLEFLIYFQGNSAPDKSGLPSDRFSAERTGGSVSTLTIQRTQQEDSAVYLCASSTRGTGGGGYTFGSGTRLTVV.

V usage is TRBV6-4 and J usage is TRBJ2-6; maybe TRBD2 (6 bases). CDR1 and CDR2 (germline): MRHNA, SNTAGT. CDR3 length: 16 amino acids. V lost 2 bases and J 0 bases, leaving 8 bases between the germline ends. The DNA for the CDR3 is TGTGCCAGCAGTGACGGGGGAGGCTCTGGGGCCAACGTCCTGACTTTC. Its translation: CASSDGGGSGANVLTF.

The rearrangement joins TRBV11-2 to TRBJ1-4; 8 nucleotides match TRBD1. With 5 bases clipped from V and 5 bases from J, the junction kept 7 bases outside the gene matches. This CDR3 is built from 15 residues. Germline CDR1 is SGHAT and CDR2 is FQNNGV. The DNA of the CDR3 is TGTGCCAGCAGCCAAACAGGGGGTGAGAATGAAAAACTGTTTTTT. Translating it yields CASSQTGGENEKLFF.

The chain employs TRBV18 and TRBJ2-3; TRBD2 aligns across 8 bases. The CDR3 totals 15 residues. CDR1 is KGHSH and CDR2 is LQKENI in the germline V gene. With V trimmed by 3 bases and J by 8 bases, 10 bases remained unmatched. The CDR3 loop reads CASSPGGAGGSTQYF. The CDR3 nucleotides read TGTGCCAGCTCACCGGGCGGCGCGGGAGGTTCTACGCAGTATTTT. Full variable domain (remainder filled in from reference TRBV18 and TRBJ2-3): NAGVMQNPRHLVRRRGQEARLRCSPMKGHSHVYWYRQLPEEGLKFMVYLQKENIIDESGMPKERFSAEFPKEGPSILRIQQVVRGDSAAYFCASSPGGAGGSTQYFGPGTRLTVL.

This clone was seen a single time. V and J are TRBV3-1 (or the pseudogene TRBV3-2) and TRBJ2-4; 7 bases line up with TRBD2. Germline lookup yields CDR1 LGHDT and CDR2 YNNKEL (reference sequence). V lost 3 bases and J lost 8; bases outside the gene matches: 10. CDR3 length: 15 amino acids. CDR3 sequence (DNA): TGTGCCAGCAGCCATTCGGGGGGAGTGGACGACATTCAGTACTTC. It specifies CASSHSGGVDDIQYF.

This clone was counted between two and nine times. The chain has TRBV19 and TRBJ1-5; 7 positions agree with TRBD1. V was clipped by 6 bases and J by 6 bases; unmatched bases: 8. The length of the CDR3 is 14 residues. The germline gives CDR1 LNHDA, CDR2 SQIVND (reference sequence). The CDR3 nucleotides are TGTGCCAGTAGACCGACAGGGTGGACTCAGCCCCAGCATTTT. It is translated as CASRPTGWTQPQHF.

The rearrangement links TRBV29-1 to TRBJ1-1; no reliable D call. The CDR3 contains 11 residues. The germline V gene has CDR1 SQVTM and CDR2 ANQGSEA. Trimming removed 7 bases from V and 1 base from J, with 7 bases in between. The CDR3 sequence is CSALANTEAFF. CDR3 nucleotide sequence: TGCAGCGCGCTGGCGAACACTGAAGCTTTCTTT. Together with reference TRBV29-1 and TRBJ1-1, the CDR3 gives the full variable domain: SAVISQKPSRDICQRGTSLTIQCQVDSQVTMMFWYRQQPGQSLTLIATANQGSEATYESGFVIDKFPISRPNLTFSTLTVSNMSPEDSSIYLCSALANTEAFFGQGTRLTVV.

The chain couples TRBV21-1 to TRBJ1-5; TRBD1 reflects the table's D call only, with no check against the DNA. TRBV21-1 is an annotated pseudogene. This CDR3 is 16 amino acids long. The CDR3 DNA sequence: TGTGCCAGCCAGTCGGGGCGGGACAGGGGTAATCAGCCCCAGCATTTT. Translating gives CASQSGRDRGNQPQHF.

V and J are TRBV7-8 and TRBJ2-1; D possibly corresponds to TRBD1 (6 bases). The CDR3 has 14 residues. V dropped 1 base and J dropped 6 bases, with 10 bases sitting between them. The germline CDR1 and CDR2 sequences are SGHVS and FQNEAQ. The DNA of the CDR3 is TGTGCCAGCAGCTTAGAGGCAGGGGTCAATGAGCAGTTCTTC. Translated, it gives CASSLEAGVNEQFF.

The rearrangement links TRBV7-2 to TRBJ2-5; 14 bases fit TRBD2. CDR1 and CDR2 (germline): SGHTA, FQGNSA. V shed 1 base, J shed 5 bases, and the junction held 3 bases outside the gene matches. This CDR3 is 16 amino acids long. The CDR3 reads CASSLVGLAGAETQYF. In DNA, the CDR3 is TGTGCCAGCAGCTTAGTGGGACTAGCGGGAGCGGAGACCCAGTACTTC.

This chain uses TRBV13 with TRBJ2-6; a possible D gene is TRBD2 (6 bases). The V gene lost 8 bases and the J gene lost 2 bases, with 13 bases spanning the gap. Germline lookup yields CDR1 PRHDT and CDR2 FYEKMQ (reference sequence). CDR3 length: 15 amino acids. CDR3 region: CASRRWGAGANVLTF. CDR3 in DNA: TGTGCCAGCCGAAGATGGGGGGCTGGGGCCAACGTCCTGACTTTC.

The chain carries TRBV12-5 and TRBJ2-3; TRBD1 matches 7 bases. CDR1 LGHNT and CDR2 FRNRAP come from the germline V gene. The CDR3 sequence is 17 residues long. Trimming took 5 bases from V and 0 from J; bases not matched to a gene: 11. CDR3 in amino acids: CASGLRPGQSSTDTQYF. The CDR3 DNA sequence: TGTGCTAGTGGTCTAAGACCGGGACAGTCTAGCACAGATACGCAGTATTTT.

The V and J genes are TRBV5-1 and TRBJ1-1; D is unclear. Per the germline V gene, CDR1 is SGHRS and CDR2 is YFSETQ. This CDR3 has 13 residues. Trimming took 4 bases from V and 1 from J, leaving 8 bases between them. The CDR3 protein is CASSVDWNTEAFF. The CDR3 bases are TGCGCCAGCAGCGTTGACTGGAACACTGAAGCTTTCTTT. Using reference TRBV5-1 and TRBJ1-1 for the parts outside the CDR3, the full variable domain is KAGVTQTPRYLIKTRGQQVTLSCSPISGHRSVSWYQQTPGQGLQFLFEYFSETQRNKGNFPGRFSGRQFSNSRSEMNVSTLELGDSALYLCASSVDWNTEAFFGQGTRLTVV.

The rearrangement uses TRBV7-3 and TRBJ2-6; no clear D gene. The V gene lost 5 bases and the J gene lost 7 bases, with 15 bases spanning the gap. The CDR3 is 15 residues long. Germline V gene sequence: CDR1 SGHTA, CDR2 FQGTGA. The CDR3 nucleotides are TGTGCCAGCAGCCCCATTGCGGCCGAAGCCAACGTCCTGACTTTC. Protein: CASSPIAAEANVLTF.

CDR3 DNA sequence: TGTGCCAGCAGCGCGCCACACAGTAACTATGGCTACACCTTC. This codes for CASSAPHSNYGYTF. The genes are TRBV9 and TRBJ1-2; D gene unclear. Germline V CDR1 and CDR2: SGDLS, YYNGEE. This CDR3 has 14 residues. Trimming removed 3 bases from V and 1 base from J, with 10 bases in between.

The chain carries TRBV27 and TRBJ2-7, with 9 bases that match TRBD2. V lost 6 bases, J lost 5 bases, and 5 bases stayed unmatched. Per germline, CDR1 MNHEY and CDR2 SMNVEV (reference sequence). The CDR3 extends over 13 amino acids. Written as DNA, the CDR3 is TGTGCCAGCAGGGGGCTAGCGGGGAACGAGCAGTACTTC. Protein sequence: CASRGLAGNEQYF.

The chain has TRBV7-2 and TRBJ2-3; 12 bases line up with TRBD2. J was trimmed by 3 bases and V by 4 bases; bases with no gene match: 5. CDR1 SGHTA and CDR2 FQGNSA come from the germline V gene. This CDR3 region has 16 residues. The CDR3 is CASSSLAGGLTDTQYF. The CDR3 coding sequence is TGTGCCAGCAGCTCCCTAGCGGGAGGGCTGACAGATACGCAGTATTTT.